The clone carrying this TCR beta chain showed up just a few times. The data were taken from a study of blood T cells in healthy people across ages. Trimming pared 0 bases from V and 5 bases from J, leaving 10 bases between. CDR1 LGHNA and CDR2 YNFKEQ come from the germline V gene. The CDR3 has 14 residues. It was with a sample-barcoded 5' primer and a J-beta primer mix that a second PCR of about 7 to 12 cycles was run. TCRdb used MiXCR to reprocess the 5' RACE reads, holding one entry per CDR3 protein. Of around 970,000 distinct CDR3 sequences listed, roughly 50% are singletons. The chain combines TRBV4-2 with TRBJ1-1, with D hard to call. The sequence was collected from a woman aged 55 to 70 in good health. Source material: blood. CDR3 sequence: CASSQEHWNTEAFF. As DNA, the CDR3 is TGTGCCAGCAGCCAAGAACATTGGAATACTGAAGCTTTCTTT.